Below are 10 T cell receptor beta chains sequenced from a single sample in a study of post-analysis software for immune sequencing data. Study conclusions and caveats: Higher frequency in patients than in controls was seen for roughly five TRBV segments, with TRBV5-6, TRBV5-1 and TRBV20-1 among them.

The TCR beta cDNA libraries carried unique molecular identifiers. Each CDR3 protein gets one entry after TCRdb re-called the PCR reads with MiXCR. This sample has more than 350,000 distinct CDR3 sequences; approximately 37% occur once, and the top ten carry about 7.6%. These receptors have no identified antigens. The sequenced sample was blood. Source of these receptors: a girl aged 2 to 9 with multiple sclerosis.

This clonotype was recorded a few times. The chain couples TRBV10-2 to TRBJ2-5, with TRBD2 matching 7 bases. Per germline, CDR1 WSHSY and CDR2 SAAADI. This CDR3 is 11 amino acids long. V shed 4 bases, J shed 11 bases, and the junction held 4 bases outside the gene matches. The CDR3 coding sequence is TGCGCCAGCAGTGTGAGCGGGGAGCAGTACTTC. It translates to CASSVSGEQYF.

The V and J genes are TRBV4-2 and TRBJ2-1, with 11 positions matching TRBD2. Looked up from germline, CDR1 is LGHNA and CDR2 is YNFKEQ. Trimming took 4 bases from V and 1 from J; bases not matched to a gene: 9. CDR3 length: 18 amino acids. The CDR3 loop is CASSLQTSGILSYNEQFF. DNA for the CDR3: TGTGCCAGCAGCCTACAGACTAGCGGGATTTTGTCCTACAATGAGCAGTTCTTC.

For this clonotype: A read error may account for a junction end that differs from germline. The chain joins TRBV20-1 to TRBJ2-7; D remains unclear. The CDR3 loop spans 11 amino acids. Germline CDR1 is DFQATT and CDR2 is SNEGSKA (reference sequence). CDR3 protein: CSAREGYVQYF. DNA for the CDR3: TGCAGTGCTAGAGAAGGGTACGTGCAGTACTTC.

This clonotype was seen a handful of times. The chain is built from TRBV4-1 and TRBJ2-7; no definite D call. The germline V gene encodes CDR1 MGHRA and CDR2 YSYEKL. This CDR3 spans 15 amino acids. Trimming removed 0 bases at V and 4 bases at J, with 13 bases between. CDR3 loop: CASSQEPANGYEQYF. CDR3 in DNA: TGCGCCAGCAGCCAAGAGCCCGCAAACGGGTACGAGCAGTACTTC.

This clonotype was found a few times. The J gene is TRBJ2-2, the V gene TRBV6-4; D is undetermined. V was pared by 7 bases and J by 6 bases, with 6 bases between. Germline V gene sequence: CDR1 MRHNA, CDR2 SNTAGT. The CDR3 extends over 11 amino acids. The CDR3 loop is CASNGPGELFF. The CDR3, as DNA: TGTGCCAGCAACGGTCCCGGGGAGCTGTTTTTT.

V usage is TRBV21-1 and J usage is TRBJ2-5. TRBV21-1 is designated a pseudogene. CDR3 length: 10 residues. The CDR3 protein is CATLRETQYF. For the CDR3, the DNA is TGTGCCACACTGAGGGAGACCCAGTACTTC.

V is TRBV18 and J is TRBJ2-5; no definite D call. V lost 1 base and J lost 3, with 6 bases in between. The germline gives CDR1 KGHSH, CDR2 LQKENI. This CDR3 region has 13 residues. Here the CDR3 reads CASSPRNKETQYF. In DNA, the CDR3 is TGTGCCAGCTCACCACGCAACAAAGAGACCCAGTACTTC.

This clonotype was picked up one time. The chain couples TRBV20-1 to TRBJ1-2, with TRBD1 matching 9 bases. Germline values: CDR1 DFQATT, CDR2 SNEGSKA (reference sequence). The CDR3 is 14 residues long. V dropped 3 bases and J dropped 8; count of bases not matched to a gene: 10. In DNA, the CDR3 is TGCAGTGCTAGTACCGACAGGGGGGTTTTCGGCTACACCTTC. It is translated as CSASTDRGVFGYTF.

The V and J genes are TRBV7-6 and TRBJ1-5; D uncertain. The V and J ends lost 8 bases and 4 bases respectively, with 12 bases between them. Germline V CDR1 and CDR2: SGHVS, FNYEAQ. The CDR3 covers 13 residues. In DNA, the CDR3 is TGTGCCAGCGGCAGCGCTCTTAATCAGCCCCAGCATTTT. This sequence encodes CASGSALNQPQHF.

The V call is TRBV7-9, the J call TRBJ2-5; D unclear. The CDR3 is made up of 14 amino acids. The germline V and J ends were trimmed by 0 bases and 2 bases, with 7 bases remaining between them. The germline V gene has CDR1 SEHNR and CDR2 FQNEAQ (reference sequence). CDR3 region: CASSLAFGQETQYF. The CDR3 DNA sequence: TGTGCCAGCAGCTTAGCGTTTGGGCAAGAGACCCAGTACTTC. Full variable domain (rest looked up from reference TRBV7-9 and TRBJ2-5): DTGVSQNPRHKITKRGQNVTFRCDPISEHNRLYWYRQTLGQGPEFLTYFQNEAQLEKSRLLSDRFSAERPKGSFSTLEIQRTEQGDSAMYLCASSLAFGQETQYFGPGTRLLVL.